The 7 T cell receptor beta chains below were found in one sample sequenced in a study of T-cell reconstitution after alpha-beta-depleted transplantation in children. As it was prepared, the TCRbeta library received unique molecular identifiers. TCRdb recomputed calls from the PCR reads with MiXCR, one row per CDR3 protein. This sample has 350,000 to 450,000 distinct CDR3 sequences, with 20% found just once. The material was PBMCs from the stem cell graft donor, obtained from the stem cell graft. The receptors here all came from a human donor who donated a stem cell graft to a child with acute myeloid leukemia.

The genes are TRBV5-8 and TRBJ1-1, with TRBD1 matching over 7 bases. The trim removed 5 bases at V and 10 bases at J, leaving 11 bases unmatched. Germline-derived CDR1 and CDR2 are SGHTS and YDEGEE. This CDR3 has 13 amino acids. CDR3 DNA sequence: TGTGCCAGCAGTCCTGGGGACAGTTTTCGAGCTTTCTTT. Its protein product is CASSPGDSFRAFF. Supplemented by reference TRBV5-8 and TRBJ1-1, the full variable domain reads EAGVTQSPTHLIKTRGQQATLRCSPISGHTSVYWYQQALGLGLQFLLWYDEGEERNRGNFPPRFSGRQFPNYSSELNVNALELEDSALYLCASSPGDSFRAFFGQGTRLTVV.

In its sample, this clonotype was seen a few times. The CDR3 nucleotides are TGTGCCAGCAGCAAAGTTGGGTGCCAACGGGACAGCTTTGGCGAGCAGTACTTC. It yields the protein CASSKVGCQRDSFGEQYF. The chain links TRBV21-1 to TRBJ2-7; the table's D call TRBD1 went unverified against the DNA. TRBV21-1 is noted as a pseudogene. CDR3 length: 18 residues.

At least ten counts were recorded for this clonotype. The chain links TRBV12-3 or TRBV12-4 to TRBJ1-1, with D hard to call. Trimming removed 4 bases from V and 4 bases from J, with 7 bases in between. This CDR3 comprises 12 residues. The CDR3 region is CASSYGFTEAFF. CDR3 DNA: TGTGCCAGCAGTTACGGATTCACTGAAGCTTTCTTT.

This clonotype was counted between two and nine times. CDR3 residues: CASSYSSPGNEQFF. In nucleotides, the CDR3 is TGTGCCAGCAGTTACTCGAGTCCCGGAAATGAGCAGTTCTTC. The chain carries TRBV6-5 and TRBJ2-1; D gene ambiguous. The V gene lost 0 bases and the J gene lost 7 bases, with 10 bases spanning the gap. Germline-derived CDR1 and CDR2 are MNHEY and SVGAGI. This CDR3 comprises 14 residues.

The CDR3 sequence is CASSLVGLLNIQYF. As DNA, the CDR3 is TGTGCCAGCAGTTTAGTCGGACTCTTAAACATTCAGTACTTC. The chain joins TRBV28 to TRBJ2-4; tentative D call: TRBD2 (5 bases). V shed 2 bases and J shed 6 bases, with 11 bases lying between them. Germline CDR1 is MDHEN and CDR2 is SYDVKM. The CDR3 is 14 amino acids.

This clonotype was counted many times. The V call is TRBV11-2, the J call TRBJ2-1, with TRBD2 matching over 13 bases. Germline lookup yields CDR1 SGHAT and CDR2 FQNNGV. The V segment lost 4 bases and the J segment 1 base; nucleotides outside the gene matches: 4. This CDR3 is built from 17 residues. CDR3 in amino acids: CASSSRTSGSSYNEQFF. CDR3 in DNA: TGTGCCAGCAGCTCGCGGACTAGCGGGAGTTCCTACAATGAGCAGTTCTTC.

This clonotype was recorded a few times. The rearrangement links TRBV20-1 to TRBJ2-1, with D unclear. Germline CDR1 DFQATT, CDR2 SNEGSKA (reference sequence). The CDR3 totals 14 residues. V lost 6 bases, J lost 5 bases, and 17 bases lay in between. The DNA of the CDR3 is TGCAGTGCACACCTCATCGGGCTAGACAATGAGCAGTTCTTC. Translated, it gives CSAHLIGLDNEQFF.